Sequencing of this TCR beta chain was carried out in a study of blood T cell repertoires in COVID-19. About the research overall: The United States, Italy and Spain provided the acute and convalescent COVID-19 samples. T cells, B-cell-depleted T cells, or PBMCs provided the cDNA or gDNA that served as material.

The CDR3 runs to 15 residues. V was clipped by 4 bases and J by 0 bases; unmatched bases: 5. CDR1 and CDR2 from the germline V gene are MGHRA and YSYEKL. Seattle enrolled patients during active infection and tracked them longitudinally. Original handling: Reference gene primer amplification gave nucleated cell count estimates. Method: immunoSEQ multiplex PCR; TCRdb's copy keeps in-frame clones and lacks some. D and trimming come from the DNA, and the V and J calls and clone size come from that table. The sample lists approximately 190,000 clones, around 76% occurring once. The chain couples TRBV4-1 to TRBJ2-7; TRBD1 matches 8 bases. Source material: peripheral blood. The clonotype originates from a woman aged 55 to 70 with COVID-19, enrolled during active disease. CDR3 amino acids: CASSLGTGVSYEQYF. The CDR3, as DNA: TGCGCCAGCAGCCTCGGGACAGGAGTCTCCTACGAGCAGTACTTC.